Listed below are T cell receptor beta chains from one sample, sequenced in a study of T cells after yellow fever vaccination. Each CDR3 protein gets one entry after TCRdb re-called the 5' RACE reads with MiXCR. This table holds 300,000 or so distinct CDR3 sequences, around 9.3% found once. Sequenced material: CD4+ T cells sorted from PBMCs, taken 5 days after the yellow fever booster vaccination. The receptors here all came from a man between 18 and 35 years old who received the YFV17D yellow fever vaccine. The CDR3 runs from the conserved cysteine through the conserved F or W. The order of the fields is V gene, J gene, D gene, clone size, CDR3 protein, CDR3 DNA. A D gene is named only where the DNA matches it firmly. Expanded clones get a size class; other rows say once, few or many, or leave the size out.

>TRBV7-2|TRBJ2-2|NA|few
CASSSQGGGELFF
TGTGCCAGCAGCTCACAGGGAGGCGGGGAGCTGTTTTTT
>TRBV6-2/TRBV6-3|TRBJ1-2|TRBD1|NA
CASSSPGQGIYGYTF
TGTGCCAGCAGTTCCCCGGGACAGGGTATCTATGGCTACACCTTC
>TRBV5-1|TRBJ1-2|TRBD1|NA
CASNPDRGDGYTF
TGCGCCAGCAACCCCGACAGGGGCGATGGCTACACCTTC
>TRBV6-6|TRBJ2-2|TRBD2|NA
CASSYRIASGGEGTGELFF
TGTGCCAGCAGTTACAGAATAGCTAGCGGGGGAGAGGGCACCGGGGAGCTGTTTTTT
>TRBV5-4|TRBJ1-1|NA|many
CASSRPDTNTEAFF
TGTGCCAGCAGCCGACCGGACACAAACACTGAAGCTTTCTTT
>TRBV5-5|TRBJ2-3|NA|few
CASRLGGLHITDTQYF
TGTGCCAGCAGACTAGGGGGACTCCATATCACAGATACGCAGTATTTT
>TRBV7-2|TRBJ1-3|TRBD1|few
CASSSGTGFNTIYF
TGTGCCAGCAGTTCCGGGACAGGGTTTAACACCATATATTTT
>TRBV10-1|TRBJ2-7|NA|few
CASSPVRGAYEQYF
TGCGCCAGCAGCCCGGTGAGGGGAGCTTACGAGCAGTACTTC
>TRBV7-2|TRBJ2-5|TRBD2|few
CASSLSSGAQGTQYF
TGTGCCAGCAGCTTATCTAGCGGGGCCCAAGGGACCCAGTACTTC
>TRBV18|TRBJ2-2|NA|NA
CASSPQNSFNTGELFF
TGTGCCAGCTCACCACAAAACAGCTTTAACACCGGGGAGCTGTTTTTT
>TRBV7-2|TRBJ2-1|TRBD1|few
CASSRQGPYNEQFF
TGTGCCAGCAGCCGACAGGGGCCCTACAATGAGCAGTTCTTC